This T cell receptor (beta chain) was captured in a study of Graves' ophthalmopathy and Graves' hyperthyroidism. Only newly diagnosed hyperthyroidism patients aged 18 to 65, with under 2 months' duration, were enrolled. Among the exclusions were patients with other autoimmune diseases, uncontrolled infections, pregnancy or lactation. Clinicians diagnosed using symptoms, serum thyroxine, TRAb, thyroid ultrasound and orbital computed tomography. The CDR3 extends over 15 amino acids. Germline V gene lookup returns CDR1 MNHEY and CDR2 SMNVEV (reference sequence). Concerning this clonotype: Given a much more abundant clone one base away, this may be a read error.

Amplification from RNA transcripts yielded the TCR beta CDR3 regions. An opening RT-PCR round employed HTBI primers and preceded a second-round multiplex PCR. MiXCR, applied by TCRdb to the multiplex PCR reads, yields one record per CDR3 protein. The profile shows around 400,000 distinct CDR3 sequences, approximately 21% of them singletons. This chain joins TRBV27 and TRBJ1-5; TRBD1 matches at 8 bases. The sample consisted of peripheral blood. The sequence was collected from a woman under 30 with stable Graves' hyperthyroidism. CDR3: CASRSLDRVNHPQHF. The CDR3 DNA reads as TGTGCCAGCAGATCCTTGGACAGGGTTAATCATCCCCAGCATTTT.